A selection of T cell receptor beta chains follows, all from one sample in a study of T cell responses to AZD1222 COVID-19 vaccine. Assay: immunoSEQ multiplex PCR; the TCRdb copy retains only in-frame clones and omits some. The data contain about 140,000 clones, approximately 95% of them singletons. Material: peripheral blood, obtained 28 days after the second AZD1222 dose. Source of these receptors: an adult who received the AZD1222 COVID-19 vaccine. Both conserved end residues are part of each CDR3. The order of the fields is clone size, J gene, D gene, V gene, CDR3 DNA, CDR3 protein. D genes are given only for firm matches. A clone size is listed for some rows: how often the clone was seen (once, few, many), or a class if it is expanded.

clone_size: NA
j_call: TRBJ1-2
d_call: TRBD1
v_call: TRBV12-3/TRBV12-4
cdr3_nt: TGTGCCAGCAGCCCGGGACAGCTTTATGGCTACACCTTC
cdr3_aa: CASSPGQLYGYTF

clone_size: once
j_call: TRBJ1-4
d_call: NA
v_call: TRBV21-1
cdr3_nt: TGTGCCAGCAGTAACACTATTGAGGGGGGGAACGAAAAACTGTTTTTT
cdr3_aa: CASSNTIEGGNEKLFF

clone_size: NA
j_call: TRBJ1-2
d_call: NA
v_call: TRBV4-2
cdr3_nt: TGTGCCAGCAGCCATGATGAGGACAGCTATGGCTACACCTTC
cdr3_aa: CASSHDEDSYGYTF

clone_size: NA
j_call: TRBJ1-1
d_call: NA
v_call: TRBV18
cdr3_nt: TGTGCCAGCTCACCTTTTGCGTCCGGCGAAATGAACACTGAAGCTTTCTTT
cdr3_aa: CASSPFASGEMNTEAFF

clone_size: NA
j_call: TRBJ1-1
d_call: NA
v_call: TRBV3-1/TRBV3-2
cdr3_nt: TGTGCCAGCAGCCAAGAAGGGGCATCGACTGAAGCTTTCTTT
cdr3_aa: CASSQEGASTEAFF

clone_size: NA
j_call: TRBJ2-1
d_call: NA
v_call: TRBV7-8
cdr3_nt: TGTGCCAGCAGCACCATCTGGGGGGCGGGCAATGAGCAGTTCTTC
cdr3_aa: CASSTIWGAGNEQFF

clone_size: NA
j_call: TRBJ2-7
d_call: TRBD2
v_call: TRBV29-1
cdr3_nt: TGCAGCGTTGGGGCGGGAGACTCCTACGAGCAGTACTTC
cdr3_aa: CSVGAGDSYEQYF

clone_size: NA
j_call: TRBJ1-2
d_call: TRBD1
v_call: TRBV30
cdr3_nt: TGTGCCTGGATGGGGACAGTTCTAAGCTACACCTTC
cdr3_aa: CAWMGTVLSYTF

clone_size: NA
j_call: TRBJ2-7
d_call: NA
v_call: TRBV5-5
cdr3_nt: TGTGCCAGCAGCTTATTGTCAGGACCCTACGAGCAGTACTTC
cdr3_aa: CASSLLSGPYEQYF

clone_size: NA
j_call: TRBJ2-7
d_call: NA
v_call: TRBV4-1
cdr3_nt: TGCGCCAGCAGCCCTCGGACATCCTCCTACGAGCAGTACTTC
cdr3_aa: CASSPRTSSYEQYF

clone_size: NA
j_call: TRBJ1-2
d_call: NA
v_call: TRBV14
cdr3_nt: TGTGCCAGCAGCCCGGAACCAGGGCGGAACTATGGCTACACCTTC
cdr3_aa: CASSPEPGRNYGYTF

clone_size: NA
j_call: TRBJ2-5
d_call: TRBD2
v_call: TRBV9
cdr3_nt: TGTGCCAGCAGTACGGGGGGCCAAGAGACCCAGTACTTC
cdr3_aa: CASSTGGQETQYF

clone_size: NA
j_call: TRBJ2-3
d_call: NA
v_call: TRBV5-8
cdr3_nt: TGTGCCAGCAGCTTGACAGGTAGTGCAGATACGCAGTATTTT
cdr3_aa: CASSLTGSADTQYF

clone_size: NA
j_call: TRBJ2-1
d_call: NA
v_call: TRBV5-4
cdr3_nt: TGTGCCAGCAGCTTGGCGACTTCAATTAGGCGGTTCTTC
cdr3_aa: CASSLATSIRRFF

clone_size: NA
j_call: TRBJ1-5
d_call: NA
v_call: TRBV28
cdr3_nt: TGTGCCAGCAATAACCTGATCGCTAGCAATCAGCCCCAGCATTTT
cdr3_aa: CASNNLIASNQPQHF

clone_size: NA
j_call: TRBJ1-2
d_call: NA
v_call: TRBV5-1
cdr3_nt: TGCGCCAGCAGCTTTGAAGCGGATGGCTACACCTTC
cdr3_aa: CASSFEADGYTF

clone_size: NA
j_call: TRBJ1-2
d_call: NA
v_call: TRBV3-1/TRBV3-2
cdr3_nt: TGTGCCAGCAGCCAAGATTCTGCATCGCCGGGTGGCTACACCTTC
cdr3_aa: CASSQDSASPGGYTF

clone_size: NA
j_call: TRBJ2-5
d_call: NA
v_call: TRBV11-2
cdr3_nt: TGTGCCAGCAGCTTAGAGGTCGGCTGGGAGGAGACCCAGTACTTC
cdr3_aa: CASSLEVGWEETQYF

clone_size: NA
j_call: TRBJ1-1
d_call: NA
v_call: TRBV5-6
cdr3_nt: TGTGCCAGCAGCCCCCCCCAATACGTCGGTACTGAAGCTTTCTTT
cdr3_aa: CASSPPQYVGTEAFF

clone_size: NA
j_call: TRBJ1-2
d_call: TRBD1
v_call: TRBV6-5
cdr3_nt: TGTGCCAGCAGACCTACAGGGGCCCTCTATGGCTACACCTTC
cdr3_aa: CASRPTGALYGYTF

clone_size: NA
j_call: TRBJ1-1
d_call: NA
v_call: TRBV25-1
cdr3_nt: TGTGCCAGCAGTGAGCTGGACAAGTCTGAAGCTTTCTTT
cdr3_aa: CASSELDKSEAFF

clone_size: NA
j_call: TRBJ2-3
d_call: NA
v_call: TRBV24-1
cdr3_nt: TGTGCCACCAGTGATTCCACGGGGAGCACAGATACGCAGTATTTT
cdr3_aa: CATSDSTGSTDTQYF

clone_size: NA
j_call: TRBJ2-2
d_call: NA
v_call: TRBV11-2
cdr3_nt: TGTGCCAGCAGCTTTGGGCTAGGGTCCGGCGGTCCCTGGGAGCTGTTTTTT
cdr3_aa: CASSFGLGSGGPWELFF

clone_size: once
j_call: TRBJ1-5
d_call: NA
v_call: TRBV7-8
cdr3_nt: TGTGCCAGCGGACTCGGGGGCAGCAATCAGCCCCAGCATTTT
cdr3_aa: CASGLGGSNQPQHF

clone_size: NA
j_call: TRBJ2-1
d_call: TRBD1
v_call: TRBV7-2
cdr3_nt: TGTGCCAGCAGCTTATGGGGACAGGGGTTCAATGAGCAGTTCTTC
cdr3_aa: CASSLWGQGFNEQFF

clone_size: NA
j_call: TRBJ2-7
d_call: TRBD1
v_call: TRBV16
cdr3_nt: TGTGCCAGCAGCCCGTCGGGACAGGGGCCCTACGAGCAGTACTTC
cdr3_aa: CASSPSGQGPYEQYF

clone_size: NA
j_call: TRBJ1-1
d_call: NA
v_call: TRBV30
cdr3_nt: TGTGCCTGGAGTGTGCAGCCGGGAGCTGAAGCTTTCTTT
cdr3_aa: CAWSVQPGAEAFF

clone_size: NA
j_call: TRBJ1-1
d_call: NA
v_call: TRBV12-3/TRBV12-4
cdr3_nt: TGTGCCAGCAGTTACCGTACTGAAGCTTTCTTT
cdr3_aa: CASSYRTEAFF

clone_size: NA
j_call: TRBJ1-2
d_call: NA
v_call: TRBV7-9
cdr3_nt: TGTGCCAGCAGCCAGCCCTCTAGCACTGCTTATGGCTACACCTTC
cdr3_aa: CASSQPSSTAYGYTF

clone_size: NA
j_call: TRBJ1-2
d_call: TRBD1
v_call: TRBV7-3
cdr3_nt: TGTGCCAGCAGCCACGGGACAGGGGGTTATGGCTACACCTTC
cdr3_aa: CASSHGTGGYGYTF

clone_size: once
j_call: TRBJ2-7
d_call: NA
v_call: TRBV14
cdr3_nt: TGTGCCAGCAGTTTCGGGACAAACTACGAGCAGTACTTC
cdr3_aa: CASSFGTNYEQYF

clone_size: NA
j_call: TRBJ2-5
d_call: TRBD1
v_call: TRBV5-1
cdr3_nt: TGCGCCAGCAGCAAGGGACAGGGGGAGACCCAGTACTTC
cdr3_aa: CASSKGQGETQYF

clone_size: NA
j_call: TRBJ2-7
d_call: NA
v_call: TRBV6-5
cdr3_nt: TGTGCCAGCATCGAGGGGGGATCCCCGGTCGAGCAGTACTTC
cdr3_aa: CASIEGGSPVEQYF

clone_size: NA
j_call: TRBJ2-7
d_call: TRBD1
v_call: TRBV3-1/TRBV3-2
cdr3_nt: TGTGCCAGCAGCCAACAGACAGGGGGTGGCGAGCAGTACTTC
cdr3_aa: CASSQQTGGGEQYF

clone_size: NA
j_call: TRBJ1-5
d_call: NA
v_call: TRBV19
cdr3_nt: TGTGCCAGTAGTATAGCTGGGGGCAACAATCAGCCCCAGCATTTT
cdr3_aa: CASSIAGGNNQPQHF

clone_size: NA
j_call: TRBJ1-5
d_call: NA
v_call: TRBV9
cdr3_nt: TGTGCCAGCAGCGTAGGGGGTGGTCACGGTCAGCCCCAGCATTTT
cdr3_aa: CASSVGGGHGQPQHF

clone_size: NA
j_call: TRBJ2-1
d_call: TRBD2
v_call: TRBV18
cdr3_nt: TGTGCCAGCTCACCACCTCTCCTAGCGGGGGGGCACAATGAGCAGTTCTTC
cdr3_aa: CASSPPLLAGGHNEQFF

clone_size: NA
j_call: TRBJ1-2
d_call: NA
v_call: TRBV7-9
cdr3_nt: TGTGCCAGCAGCTTAGACCCCCCGTCGTGGGACTATGGCTACACCTTC
cdr3_aa: CASSLDPPSWDYGYTF

clone_size: once
j_call: TRBJ2-7
d_call: TRBD2
v_call: TRBV28
cdr3_nt: TGTGCCAGCAGAGCGGGGTTTTACGAGCAGTACTTC
cdr3_aa: CASRAGFYEQYF

clone_size: NA
j_call: TRBJ1-4
d_call: NA
v_call: TRBV3-1/TRBV3-2
cdr3_nt: TGTGCCAGCAGCCAAGACGGCCTTACGGGGACAAAACTGTTTTTT
cdr3_aa: CASSQDGLTGTKLFF

clone_size: NA
j_call: TRBJ2-3
d_call: NA
v_call: TRBV18
cdr3_nt: TGTGCCAGCTCACCAGGGATAGATACGCAGTATTTT
cdr3_aa: CASSPGIDTQYF

clone_size: NA
j_call: TRBJ1-5
d_call: NA
v_call: TRBV4-1
cdr3_nt: TGCGCCAGCAGCCAAGATTGGCTCAATCAGCCCCAGCATTTT
cdr3_aa: CASSQDWLNQPQHF

clone_size: NA
j_call: TRBJ1-2
d_call: NA
v_call: TRBV7-9
cdr3_nt: TGTGCCAGCAGCTTAGCACCTCATGGGGATGGCTACACCTTC
cdr3_aa: CASSLAPHGDGYTF

clone_size: NA
j_call: TRBJ1-5
d_call: TRBD1
v_call: TRBV19
cdr3_nt: TGTGCCAGTAGTATAGGAGGGGGCAGTGATCAGCCCCAGCATTTT
cdr3_aa: CASSIGGGSDQPQHF

clone_size: once
j_call: TRBJ1-4
d_call: NA
v_call: TRBV6-5
cdr3_nt: TGTGCCAGCAGTTCAGAACAGGGACGACAGAATGAAAAACTGTTTTTT
cdr3_aa: CASSSEQGRQNEKLFF

clone_size: NA
j_call: TRBJ1-1
d_call: NA
v_call: TRBV5-1
cdr3_nt: TGCGCCAGCAGGTACTTACGGGGCACTGAAGCTTTCTTT
cdr3_aa: CASRYLRGTEAFF

clone_size: NA
j_call: TRBJ2-5
d_call: NA
v_call: TRBV2
cdr3_nt: TGTGCCAGCAGGAGGATACAGGCTAAGGAAGAGACCCAGTACTTC
cdr3_aa: CASRRIQAKEETQYF

clone_size: NA
j_call: TRBJ2-3
d_call: NA
v_call: TRBV5-1
cdr3_nt: TGCGCCAGCAGCTTGGCCGCGGGTTTTATAGATACGCAGTATTTT
cdr3_aa: CASSLAAGFIDTQYF

clone_size: NA
j_call: TRBJ2-7
d_call: NA
v_call: TRBV29-1
cdr3_nt: TGCAGCGTTGAAGGGCAGGGACCCCGTTCCTACGAGCAGTACTTC
cdr3_aa: CSVEGQGPRSYEQYF

clone_size: NA
j_call: TRBJ1-2
d_call: NA
v_call: TRBV5-6
cdr3_nt: TGTGCCAGCAGCTTACAGGGTAACTATGGCTACACCTTC
cdr3_aa: CASSLQGNYGYTF